This record covers a single TCR beta chain. The antigen is undetermined. Other autoimmune diseases, uncontrolled infections, pregnancy and lactation each led to patient exclusion. The sample originates from a study of Graves' ophthalmopathy and Graves' hyperthyroidism. Study at large: At initial diagnosis, peripheral blood was obtained, and this preceded any treatment.

V was cut by 7 bases and J by 5 bases, with 4 bases left in between. CDR1 is SGHRS, CDR2 YFSETQ, per germline. There are 9 residues in the CDR3. Researchers took RNA transcripts and amplified TCR beta CDR3 regions from them. HTBI primers primed a first-round RT-PCR, and a second-round multiplex PCR followed. TCRdb reprocessed the multiplex PCR reads via MiXCR and lists one record per CDR3 protein. The table lists under 800,000 distinct CDR3 sequences, 22% of them singletons, with approximately 7.7% in the top ten. Study results and limitations: Most thyroid-expanded clonotypes exceeding 0.001 frequency were also found in blood.

The sample taken for sequencing was peripheral blood. The TCR sequence derives from a woman aged 18-30 years with stable Graves' hyperthyroidism. Some clones in this sample may be carry-over from other donors' samples. The V call is TRBV5-1, the J call TRBJ2-7; no reliable D call. This CDR3 reads CASEDEQYF. CDR3 coding DNA: TGCGCCAGCGAAGACGAGCAGTACTTC.